The sequence of this TCR beta chain was determined in a study of blood T cells in healthy people across ages. Primers used in a second PCR of about 6 to 12 cycles were a sample-barcoded 5' primer and a J-beta primer mix. TCRdb reprocessed the 5' RACE reads with MiXCR, giving one entry per CDR3 protein. The table includes hundreds of thousands of distinct CDR3 sequences, 30% to 45% detected once. With 5 bases removed from V and 3 bases from J, the gap between germline ends came to 22 bases. The germline V gene encodes CDR1 DFQATT and CDR2 SNEGSKA (reference sequence). This CDR3 has 16 residues. The study drew donors from healthy Caucasian individuals in Russia aged roughly 6 to 95. Isolation yielded PBMCs, at least 7 million per sample, in every case.

Sequencing used blood. The genes are TRBV20-1 and TRBJ1-1; D perhaps matches TRBD1 (5 bases). This sequence was found in a man between 18 and 29 years old in good health. CDR3 in DNA: TGCAGTGCTCCCGACCGAGGTGGGGGAGTGGACACTGAAGCTTTCTTT. Residues: CSAPDRGGGVDTEAFF.